A selection of T cell receptor beta chains follows, all from one sample in a study of monozygotic twins with cystic fibrosis. TCRdb keeps only in-frame clones here, not all; method: immunoSEQ multiplex PCR. The sample carries over 15,000 clones, around 97% recorded once. The sequenced sample was blood. Every receptor here comes from a woman aged 30 to 39 with cystic fibrosis. Both conserved end residues are part of each CDR3. Fields, in order: V gene, CDR3 protein.

TRBV6-6	CASRGLERYEQYF
TRBV27	CASSSLLDRDYEQYF
TRBV5-1	CASSPGAAQYEQYF
TRBV5-1	CASTPGTHSGANVLTF
TRBV6-5	CASGSEYNSPLHF
TRBV2	CASSEGSALREQYF
TRBV7-2	CASSRQVPEQYF
TRBV19	CASSTPDRGQERGYTF
TRBV7-9	CAIPGTGNPYEQYF
TRBV19	CASSPAGGGYEQYF
TRBV6-5	CASSYSMENTEAFF
TRBV29-1	CSASLGANYGYTF
TRBV5-1	CASSLDREYTIYF
TRBV5-1	CASSTQTNFQETQYF
TRBV4-1	CASSQEGRPSNEKLFF
TRBV5-1	CASSRDGAYNSPLHF
TRBV12-5	CASVPDRPYGYTF
TRBV11-1	CASSFRDRVYYTEAFF
TRBV2	CASSVSRGPTDTQYF
TRBV5-5	CASSRYQETQYF
TRBV11-2	CASLKGISTDTQYF
TRBV4-1	CASSKPGQRNTEAFF
TRBV10-1	CASSRQGAYTEAFF
TRBV2	CASMKGFNEKLFF
TRBV5-4	CASSMDGTGRNTF
TRBV7-2	CASSLVRLDSGGELFF
TRBV15	CATSRDRGRSNTGELFF
TRBV12-5	CASGYSTASYEQYF
TRBV30	CAWSITGQGLLYEQYF
TRBV21-1	CASSPTGDRDVSPLHF
TRBV4-1	CASSQASASASTDTQYF
TRBV5-6	CASSTVRNEQFF
TRBV30	CAWSVRAGSYEQYF
TRBV18	CASSPRVAEPNEQFF
TRBV2	CASSEFNGRNTEAFF
TRBV5-1	CASSLVGDTYF
TRBV27	CATSAAQAGEQFF
TRBV5-4	CASSLRDSPLHF
TRBV2	CASNPGGYEQYF
TRBV5-1	CASSLDRRKMIAFF
TRBV18	CASSPLAGSSYEQYF
TRBV6-5	CASSREGEGSPLHF
TRBV5-5	CASSPTANIQYF
TRBV2	CASILAGTSGGGETQYF
TRBV27	CASSLLSGYGYTF
TRBV6-1	CASSEGGQGADTIYF
TRBV10-3	CATGGDSGANVLTF
TRBV29-1	CSATPGGLAIQETQYF
TRBV4-1	CASSQDKGYRLEQYF
TRBV6-1	CASSEALGGGVLTDTQYF
TRBV4-1	CASSQGGGHYGYTF
TRBV9	CASSQGGNQPQHF
TRBV6-1	CASSEITGPQTEAFF
TRBV4-3	CASSLSTGIGKLFF
TRBV6-1	CASIRDPGSSYEQYF